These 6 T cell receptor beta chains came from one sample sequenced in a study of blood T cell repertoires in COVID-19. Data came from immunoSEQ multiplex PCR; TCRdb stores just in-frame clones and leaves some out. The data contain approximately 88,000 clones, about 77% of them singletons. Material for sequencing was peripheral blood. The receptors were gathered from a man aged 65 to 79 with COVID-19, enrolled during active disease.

CDR3 bases: TGCGCCAGCAGCCCTGGACAGGTTCGGGAGCAGTACTTC. Protein sequence: CASSPGQVREQYF. This rearrangement joins TRBV5-1 to TRBJ2-7, with 7 bases matching TRBD1. The length of the CDR3 is 13 residues. CDR1 is SGHRS and CDR2 is YFSETQ in the germline V gene. The V and J ends lost 4 bases and 7 bases, in that order; junction bases with no gene match: 8.

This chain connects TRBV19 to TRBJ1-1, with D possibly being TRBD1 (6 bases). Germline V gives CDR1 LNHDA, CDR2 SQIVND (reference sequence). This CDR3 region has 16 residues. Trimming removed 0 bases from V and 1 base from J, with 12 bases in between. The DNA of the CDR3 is TGTGCCAGTAGTATAGACTCACAGGGATGGAACACTGAAGCTTTCTTT. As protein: CASSIDSQGWNTEAFF.

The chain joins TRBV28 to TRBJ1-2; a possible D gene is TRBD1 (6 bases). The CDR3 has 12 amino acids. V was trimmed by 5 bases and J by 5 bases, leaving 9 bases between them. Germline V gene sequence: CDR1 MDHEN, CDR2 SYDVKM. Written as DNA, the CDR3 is TGTGCCAGCAGTACCACAGGGTATGGCTACACCTTC. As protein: CASSTTGYGYTF.

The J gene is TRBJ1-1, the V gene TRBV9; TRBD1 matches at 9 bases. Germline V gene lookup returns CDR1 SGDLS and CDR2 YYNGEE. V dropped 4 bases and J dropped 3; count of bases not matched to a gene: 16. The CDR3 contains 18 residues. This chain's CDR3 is CASSPHLPGQGRDTEAFF. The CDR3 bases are TGTGCCAGCAGCCCCCATCTCCCGGGACAGGGTCGGGACACTGAAGCTTTCTTT.

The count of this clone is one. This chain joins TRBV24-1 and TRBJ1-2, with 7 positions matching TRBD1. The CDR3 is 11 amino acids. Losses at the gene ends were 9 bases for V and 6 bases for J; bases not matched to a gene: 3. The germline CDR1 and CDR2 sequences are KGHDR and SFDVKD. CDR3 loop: CATFGQDGYTF. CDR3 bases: TGTGCCACCTTCGGACAGGATGGCTACACCTTC.

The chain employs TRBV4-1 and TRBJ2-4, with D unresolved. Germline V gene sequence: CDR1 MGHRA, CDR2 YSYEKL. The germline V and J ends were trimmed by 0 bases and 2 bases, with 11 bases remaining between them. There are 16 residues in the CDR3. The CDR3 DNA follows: TGCGCCAGCAGCCAAGATAGGCGGTTAACCAAAAACATTCAGTACTTC. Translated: CASSQDRRLTKNIQYF.